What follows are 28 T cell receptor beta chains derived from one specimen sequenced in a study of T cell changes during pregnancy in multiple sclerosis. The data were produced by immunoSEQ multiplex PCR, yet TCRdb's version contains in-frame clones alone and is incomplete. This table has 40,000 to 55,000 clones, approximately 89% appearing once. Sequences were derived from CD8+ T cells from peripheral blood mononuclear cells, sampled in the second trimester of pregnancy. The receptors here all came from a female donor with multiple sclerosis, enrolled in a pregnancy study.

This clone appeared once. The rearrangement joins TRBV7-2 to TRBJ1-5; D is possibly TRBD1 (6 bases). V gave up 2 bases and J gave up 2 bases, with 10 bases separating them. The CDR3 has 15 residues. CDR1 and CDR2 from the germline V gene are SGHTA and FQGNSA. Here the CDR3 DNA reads TGTGCCAGCAGCTTATTGGGGGCTCGCAATCAGCCCCAGCATTTT. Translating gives CASSLLGARNQPQHF.

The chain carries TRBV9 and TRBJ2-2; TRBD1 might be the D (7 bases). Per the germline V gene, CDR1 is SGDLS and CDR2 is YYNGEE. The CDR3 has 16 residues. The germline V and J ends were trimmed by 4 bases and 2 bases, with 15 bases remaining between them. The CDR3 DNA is TGTGCCAGCAGCTGGAACCAGGGGGGCAACACCGGGGAGCTGTTTTTT. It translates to CASSWNQGGNTGELFF.

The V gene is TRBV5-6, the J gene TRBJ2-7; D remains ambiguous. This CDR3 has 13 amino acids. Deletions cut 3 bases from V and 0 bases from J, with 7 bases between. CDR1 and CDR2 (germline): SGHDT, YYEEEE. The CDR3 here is CASSSTSSYEQYF. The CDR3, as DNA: TGTGCCAGCAGCTCCACGAGCTCCTACGAGCAGTACTTC.

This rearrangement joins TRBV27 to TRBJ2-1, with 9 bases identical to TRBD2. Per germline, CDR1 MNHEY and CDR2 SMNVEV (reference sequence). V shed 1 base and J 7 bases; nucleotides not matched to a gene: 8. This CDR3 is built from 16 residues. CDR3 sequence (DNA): TGTGCCAGCAGTTTATGGGGCGGGGGGGCCCCAAATGAGCAGTTCTTC. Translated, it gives CASSLWGGGAPNEQFF.

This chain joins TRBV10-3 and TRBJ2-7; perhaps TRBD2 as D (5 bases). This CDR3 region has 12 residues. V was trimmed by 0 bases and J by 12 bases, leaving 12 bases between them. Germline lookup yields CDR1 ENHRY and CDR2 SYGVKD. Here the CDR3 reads CAISESLRDPYF. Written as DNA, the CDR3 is TGTGCCATCAGTGAGTCACTGAGGGATCCGTACTTC.

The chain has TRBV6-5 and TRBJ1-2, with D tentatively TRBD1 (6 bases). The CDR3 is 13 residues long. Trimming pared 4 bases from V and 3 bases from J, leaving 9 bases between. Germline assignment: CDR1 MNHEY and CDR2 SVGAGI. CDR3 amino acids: CASSSDSYYGYTF. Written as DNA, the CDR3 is TGTGCCAGCAGTTCGGACAGCTACTATGGCTACACCTTC.

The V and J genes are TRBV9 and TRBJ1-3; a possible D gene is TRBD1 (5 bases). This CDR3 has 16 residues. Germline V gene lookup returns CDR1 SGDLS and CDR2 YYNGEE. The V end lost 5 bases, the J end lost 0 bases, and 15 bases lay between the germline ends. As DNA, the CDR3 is TGTGCCAGCAGTGGACTTGGGGGGAACTCTGGAAACACCATATATTTT. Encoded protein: CASSGLGGNSGNTIYF.

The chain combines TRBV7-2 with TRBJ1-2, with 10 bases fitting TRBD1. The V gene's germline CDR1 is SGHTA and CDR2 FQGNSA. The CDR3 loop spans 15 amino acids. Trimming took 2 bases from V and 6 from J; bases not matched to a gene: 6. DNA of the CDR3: TGTGCCAGCAGCTTATCCATCGGGACAGGGGATGGCTACACCTTC. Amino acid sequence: CASSLSIGTGDGYTF.

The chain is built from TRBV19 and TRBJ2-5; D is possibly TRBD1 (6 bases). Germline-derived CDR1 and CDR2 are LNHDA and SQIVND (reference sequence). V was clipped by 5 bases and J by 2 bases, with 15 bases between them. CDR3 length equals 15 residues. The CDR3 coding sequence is TGTGCCAGTAGTTCCCAGGACAGTCTTCAAGAGACCCAGTACTTC. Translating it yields CASSSQDSLQETQYF.

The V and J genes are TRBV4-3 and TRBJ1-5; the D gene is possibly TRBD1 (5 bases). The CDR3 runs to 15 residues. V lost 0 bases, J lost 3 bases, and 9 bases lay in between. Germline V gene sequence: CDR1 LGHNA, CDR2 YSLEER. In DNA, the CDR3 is TGCGCCAGCAGCCAAGATAGGGGTACCAATCAGCCCCAGCATTTT. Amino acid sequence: CASSQDRGTNQPQHF.

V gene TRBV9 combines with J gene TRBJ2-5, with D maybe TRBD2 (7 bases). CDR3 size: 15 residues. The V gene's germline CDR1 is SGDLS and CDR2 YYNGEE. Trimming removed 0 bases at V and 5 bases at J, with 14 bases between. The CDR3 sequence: CASSVEGGLRETQYF. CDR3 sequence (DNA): TGTGCCAGCAGCGTAGAGGGGGGGCTGAGGGAGACCCAGTACTTC.

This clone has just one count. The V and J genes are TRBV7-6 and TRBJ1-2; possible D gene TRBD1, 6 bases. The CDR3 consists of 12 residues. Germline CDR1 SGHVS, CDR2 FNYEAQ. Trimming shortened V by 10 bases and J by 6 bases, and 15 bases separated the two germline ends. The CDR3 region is CATVQGIDGYTF. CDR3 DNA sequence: TGTGCCACCGTACAGGGAATTGATGGCTACACCTTC. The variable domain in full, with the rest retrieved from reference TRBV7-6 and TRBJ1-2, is GAGVSQSPRYKVTKRGQDVALRCDPISGHVSLYWYRQALGQGPEFLTYFNYEAQQDKSGLPNDRFSAERPEGSISTLTIQRTEQRDSAMYRCATVQGIDGYTFGSGTRLTVV.

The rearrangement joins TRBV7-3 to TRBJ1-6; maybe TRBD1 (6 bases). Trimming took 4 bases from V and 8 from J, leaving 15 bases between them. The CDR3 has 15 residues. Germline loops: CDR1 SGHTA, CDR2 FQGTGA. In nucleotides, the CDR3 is TGTGCCAGCAGCTCCTTCGGGACATCGGATTCACCCCTCCACTTT. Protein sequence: CASSSFGTSDSPLHF.

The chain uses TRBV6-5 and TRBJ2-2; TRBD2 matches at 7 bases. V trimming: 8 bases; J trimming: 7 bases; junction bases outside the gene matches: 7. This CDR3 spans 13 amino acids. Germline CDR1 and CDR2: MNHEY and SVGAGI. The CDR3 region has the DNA TGTGCCAGCCAACCCGGGGGGATCGGGGAGCTGTTTTTT. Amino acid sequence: CASQPGGIGELFF.

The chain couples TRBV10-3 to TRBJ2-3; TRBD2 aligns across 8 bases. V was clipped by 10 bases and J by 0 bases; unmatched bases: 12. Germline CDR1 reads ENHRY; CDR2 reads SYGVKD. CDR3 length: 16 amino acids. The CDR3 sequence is CATIGEAGGSTDTQYF. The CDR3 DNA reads TGTGCCACCATAGGGGAGGCGGGGGGAAGCACAGATACGCAGTATTTT.

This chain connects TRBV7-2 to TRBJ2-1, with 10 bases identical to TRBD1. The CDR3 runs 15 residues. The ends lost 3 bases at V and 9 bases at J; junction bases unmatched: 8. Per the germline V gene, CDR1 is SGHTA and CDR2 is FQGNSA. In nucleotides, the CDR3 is TGTGCCAGCAGCTTTCGTGACAGGGGGCTGGCTGAGCAGTTCTTC. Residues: CASSFRDRGLAEQFF.

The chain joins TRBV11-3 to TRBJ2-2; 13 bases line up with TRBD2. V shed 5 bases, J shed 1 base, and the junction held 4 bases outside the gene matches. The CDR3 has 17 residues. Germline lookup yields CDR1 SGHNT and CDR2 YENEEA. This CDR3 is CASSLRTSGGNTGELFF. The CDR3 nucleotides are TGTGCCAGCAGCCTACGGACTAGCGGGGGGAACACCGGGGAGCTGTTTTTT.

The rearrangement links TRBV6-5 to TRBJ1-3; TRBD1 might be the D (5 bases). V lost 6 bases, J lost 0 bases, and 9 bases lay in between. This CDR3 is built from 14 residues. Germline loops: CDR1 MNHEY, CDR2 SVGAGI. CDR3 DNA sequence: TGTGCCAGCAGCCGAGACAGCTCTGGAAACACCATATATTTT. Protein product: CASSRDSSGNTIYF.

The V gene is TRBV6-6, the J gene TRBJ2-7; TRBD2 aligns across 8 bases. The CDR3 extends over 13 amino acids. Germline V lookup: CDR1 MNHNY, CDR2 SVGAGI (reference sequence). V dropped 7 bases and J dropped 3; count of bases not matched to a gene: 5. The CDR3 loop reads CASTPGGSYEQYF. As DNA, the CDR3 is TGTGCCAGCACCCCGGGGGGGAGCTACGAGCAGTACTTC.

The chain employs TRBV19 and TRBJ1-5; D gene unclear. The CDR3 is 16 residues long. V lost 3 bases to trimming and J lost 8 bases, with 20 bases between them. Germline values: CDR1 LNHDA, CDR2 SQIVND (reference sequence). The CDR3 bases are TGTGCCAGTAGTATGGCCGGGAATCCGGATGCTGAGCCCCAGCATTTT. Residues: CASSMAGNPDAEPQHF.

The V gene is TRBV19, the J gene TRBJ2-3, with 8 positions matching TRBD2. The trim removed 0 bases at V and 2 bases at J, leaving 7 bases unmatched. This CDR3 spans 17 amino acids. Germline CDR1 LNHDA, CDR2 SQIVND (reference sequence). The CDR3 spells CASSIDGGAGLTDTQYF. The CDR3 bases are TGTGCCAGTAGTATAGACGGGGGGGCGGGCCTCACAGATACGCAGTATTTT. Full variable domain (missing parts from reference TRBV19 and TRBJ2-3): DGGITQSPKYLFRKEGQNVTLSCEQNLNHDAMYWYRQDPGQGLRLIYYSQIVNDFQKGDIAEGYSVSREKKESFPLTVTSAQKNPTAFYLCASSIDGGAGLTDTQYFGPGTRLTVL.

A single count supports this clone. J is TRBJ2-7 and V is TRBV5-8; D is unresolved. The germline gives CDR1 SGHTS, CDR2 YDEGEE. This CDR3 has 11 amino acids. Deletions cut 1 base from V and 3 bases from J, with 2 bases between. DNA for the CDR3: TGTGCCAGCAGCTTGTACTACGAGCAGTACTTC. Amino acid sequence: CASSLYYEQYF. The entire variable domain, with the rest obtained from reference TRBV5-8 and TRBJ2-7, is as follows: EAGVTQSPTHLIKTRGQQATLRCSPISGHTSVYWYQQALGLGLQFLLWYDEGEERNRGNFPPRFSGRQFPNYSSELNVNALELEDSALYLCASSLYYEQYFGPGTRLTVT.

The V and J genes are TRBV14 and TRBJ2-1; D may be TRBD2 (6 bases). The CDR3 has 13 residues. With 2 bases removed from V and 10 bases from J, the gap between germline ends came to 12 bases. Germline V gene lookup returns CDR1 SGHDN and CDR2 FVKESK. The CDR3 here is CASSQPSDLEQFF. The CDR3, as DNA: TGTGCCAGCAGCCAACCTAGCGATTTGGAGCAGTTCTTC.

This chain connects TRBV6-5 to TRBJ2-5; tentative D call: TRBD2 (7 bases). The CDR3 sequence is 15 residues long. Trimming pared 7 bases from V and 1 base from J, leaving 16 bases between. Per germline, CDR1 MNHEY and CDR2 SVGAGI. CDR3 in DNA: TGTGCCAGCACCTTAGGGGGGGGACTCCAAGAGACCCAGTACTTC. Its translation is CASTLGGGLQETQYF.

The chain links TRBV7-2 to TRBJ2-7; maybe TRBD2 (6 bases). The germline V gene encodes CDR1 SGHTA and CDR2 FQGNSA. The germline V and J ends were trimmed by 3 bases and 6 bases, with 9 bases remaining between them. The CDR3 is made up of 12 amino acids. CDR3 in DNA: TGTGCCAGCAGCTTGCGCGGGGTCGAGCAGTACTTC. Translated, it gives CASSLRGVEQYF.

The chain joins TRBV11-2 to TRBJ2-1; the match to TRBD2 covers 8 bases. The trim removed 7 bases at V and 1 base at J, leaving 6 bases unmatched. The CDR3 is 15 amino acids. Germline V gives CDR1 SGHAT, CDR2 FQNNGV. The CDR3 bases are TGTGCCAGCACCTCGGGGGGGGGATCCTACAATGAGCAGTTCTTC. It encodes CASTSGGGSYNEQFF.

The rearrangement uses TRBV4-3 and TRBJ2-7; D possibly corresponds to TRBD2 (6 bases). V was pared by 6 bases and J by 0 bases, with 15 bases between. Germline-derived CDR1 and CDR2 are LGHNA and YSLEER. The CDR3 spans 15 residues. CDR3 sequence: CASREGTASSYEQYF. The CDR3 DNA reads TGCGCCAGCAGGGAGGGAACAGCGAGCTCCTACGAGCAGTACTTC.

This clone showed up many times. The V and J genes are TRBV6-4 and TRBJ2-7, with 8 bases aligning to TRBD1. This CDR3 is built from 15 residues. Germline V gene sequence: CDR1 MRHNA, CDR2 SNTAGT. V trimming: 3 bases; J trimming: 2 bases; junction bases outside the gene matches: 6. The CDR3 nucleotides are TGTGCCAGCAGTGAAGACGGGACAGGACCCTACGAGCAGTACTTC. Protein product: CASSEDGTGPYEQYF.